This T cell receptor (beta chain) is from a study of identical twins. TCRdb reanalysed the 5' RACE reads using MiXCR and keeps one entry per CDR3 protein. The sample has a few hundred thousand distinct CDR3 sequences, 9% seen once. Study observations and caveats: Twin-shared out-of-frame alpha sequences showed excess low generation probability. Cord blood's abundant beta clonotypes had fewer insertions, unlike memory repertoires. Zero-insertion results could be subject to partial confounding by invariant MAIT and iNKT cells. Models predicted less out-of-frame TCR alpha sharing in monozygotic twins than was found.

Worth noting for this clonotype: Antigen specificity is unknown.

The sequence derives from a woman aged 50 to 65 in good health. Source material: naive T cells sorted from blood.

The DNA of the CDR3 is TGTGCCAGCAGGCCACTTATATCAACTAATGAAAAACTGTTTTTT. It is translated as CASRPLISTNEKLFF. J is TRBJ1-4 and V is TRBV12-3 or TRBV12-4; D is uncertain. The CDR3 is 15 amino acids. V lost 6 bases and J 0 bases, leaving 11 bases between the germline ends.